The next 4 T cell receptor beta chains were all read from a single sample in a study of blood T cells in healthy people across ages. The use of a sample-barcoded 5' primer and a J-beta primer mix characterized a second PCR of roughly 6 to 11 cycles. TCRdb fed the 5' RACE reads into MiXCR, producing one record per CDR3 protein. The sample yields about 640,000 distinct CDR3 sequences, roughly 53% seen once. Source material: blood. These receptors all come from a man aged 55-75 years in good health.

This chain joins TRBV6-2 or TRBV6-3 and TRBJ1-2; D might be TRBD1 (5 bases). The CDR3 is made up of 14 amino acids. CDR1 and CDR2 from the germline V gene are MNHEY and SVGEGT. The germline V and J ends were trimmed by 6 bases and 8 bases, with 19 bases remaining between them. The CDR3 DNA follows: TGTGCCAGCAGCGCCTCTGGGGGTTTGTCCGGCTACACCTTC. Amino acids: CASSASGGLSGYTF.

The genes are TRBV5-6 and TRBJ2-4; D is unresolved. The better agreement between TRBJ2-7 and the DNA end casts doubt on the J call. The CDR3 loop spans 16 amino acids. Per the germline V gene, CDR1 is SGHDT and CDR2 is YYEEEE. This CDR3 is CASSLGGPGVNYEQYF. Written as DNA, the CDR3 is TGTGCCAGCAGCTTGGGAGGTCCGGGCGTGAACTACGAGCAGTACTTC.

V gene TRBV10-3 combines with J gene TRBJ2-5; 7 bases map to TRBD2. V was clipped by 3 bases and J by 11 bases; unmatched bases: 15. This CDR3 comprises 15 residues. Germline values: CDR1 ENHRY, CDR2 SYGVKD. The CDR3 sequence: CAISDEAGPHNEQYF. The CDR3 DNA reads TGTGCCATCAGTGATGAAGCGGGGCCCCACAATGAGCAGTACTTC.

This clonotype was picked up a small number of times. J is TRBJ1-5 and V is TRBV29-1, with D tentatively TRBD1 (6 bases). The CDR3 extends over 17 amino acids. Between the trimmed V and J ends, which lost 3 bases and 3 bases, there was a span of 21 bases. The germline CDR1 and CDR2 sequences are SQVTM and ANQGSEA. The CDR3 spells CSVELFTGHRFNQPQHF. CDR3 in DNA: TGCAGCGTTGAGCTATTTACGGGACACAGGTTCAATCAGCCCCAGCATTTT.